This T cell receptor beta chain appears in the sequencing data of a study of shared T cell receptors in the human thymus. Germline CDR1 ENHRY, CDR2 SYGVKD. This CDR3 is built from 14 residues. Trimming removed 2 bases from V and 4 bases from J, with 11 bases in between. Clones were sequenced by immunoSEQ multiplex PCR, and TCRdb holds only the in-frame ones, with some missing. The repertoire holds hundreds of thousands of clones, with roughly 88% as singletons. Separately, the same data were catalogued under a study of human thymus T cells. Per that paper: Corrective heart surgery yielded the resections from which the thymus tissue came. There appeared to be biased usage of V and J genes in thymic and blood repertoires. Related research found strongly overlapping thymic repertoires in unrelated individuals.

This TCR came from a boy younger than two with a congenital heart defect. The chain combines TRBV10-3 with TRBJ2-5; D remains ambiguous. The sequencing sample was made of thymocytes. The CDR3 DNA is TGTGCCATCAGTGAGACCCTAGAGGCAGAGACCCAGTACTTC. It translates to CAISETLEAETQYF.